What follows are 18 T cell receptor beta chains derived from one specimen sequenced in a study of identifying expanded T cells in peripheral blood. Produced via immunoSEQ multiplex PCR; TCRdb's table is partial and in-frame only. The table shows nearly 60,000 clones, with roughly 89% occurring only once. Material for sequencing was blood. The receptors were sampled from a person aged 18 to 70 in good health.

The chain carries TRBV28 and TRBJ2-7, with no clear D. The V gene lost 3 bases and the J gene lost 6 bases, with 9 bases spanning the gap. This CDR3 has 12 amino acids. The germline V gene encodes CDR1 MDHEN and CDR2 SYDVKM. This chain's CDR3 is CASSFVSAEQYF. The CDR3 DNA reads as TGTGCCAGCAGTTTTGTCTCCGCCGAGCAGTACTTC.

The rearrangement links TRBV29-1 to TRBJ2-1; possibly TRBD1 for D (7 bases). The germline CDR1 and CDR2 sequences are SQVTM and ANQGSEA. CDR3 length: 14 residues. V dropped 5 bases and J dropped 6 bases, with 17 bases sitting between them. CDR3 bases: TGCAGCGTTAGGGGGCAGGGGGGTATCAATGAGCAGTTCTTC. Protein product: CSVRGQGGINEQFF.

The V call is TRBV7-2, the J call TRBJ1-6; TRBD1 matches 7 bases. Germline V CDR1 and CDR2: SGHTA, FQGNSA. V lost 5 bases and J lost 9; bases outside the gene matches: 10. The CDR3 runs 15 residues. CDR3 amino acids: CASSPRGGGGSPLHF. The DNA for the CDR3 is TGTGCCAGCAGCCCCAGAGGAGGGGGCGGTTCACCCCTCCACTTT.

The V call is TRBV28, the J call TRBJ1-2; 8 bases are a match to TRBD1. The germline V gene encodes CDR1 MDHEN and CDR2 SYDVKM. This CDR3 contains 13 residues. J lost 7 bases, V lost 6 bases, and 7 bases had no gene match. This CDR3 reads CASRQTGDGGYTF. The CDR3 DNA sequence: TGTGCCAGCAGGCAGACAGGGGACGGTGGCTACACCTTC.

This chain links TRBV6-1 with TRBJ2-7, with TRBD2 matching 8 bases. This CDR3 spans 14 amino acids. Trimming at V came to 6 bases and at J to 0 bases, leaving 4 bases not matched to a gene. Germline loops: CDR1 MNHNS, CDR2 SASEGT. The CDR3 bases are TGTGCCAGCAGCGCCAGCGGGAGCTCCTACGAGCAGTACTTC. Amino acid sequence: CASSASGSSYEQYF.

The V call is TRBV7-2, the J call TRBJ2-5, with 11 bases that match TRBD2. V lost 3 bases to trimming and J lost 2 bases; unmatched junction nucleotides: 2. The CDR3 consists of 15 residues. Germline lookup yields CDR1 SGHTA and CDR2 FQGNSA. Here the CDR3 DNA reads TGTGCCAGCAGCTTGACTAGCGGGAATCAAGAGACCCAGTACTTC. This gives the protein CASSLTSGNQETQYF. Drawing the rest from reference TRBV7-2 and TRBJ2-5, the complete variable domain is GAGVSQSPSNKVTEKGKDVELRCDPISGHTALYWYRQSLGQGLEFLIYFQGNSAPDKSGLPSDRFSAERTGGSVSTLTIQRTQQEDSAVYLCASSLTSGNQETQYFGPGTRLLVL.

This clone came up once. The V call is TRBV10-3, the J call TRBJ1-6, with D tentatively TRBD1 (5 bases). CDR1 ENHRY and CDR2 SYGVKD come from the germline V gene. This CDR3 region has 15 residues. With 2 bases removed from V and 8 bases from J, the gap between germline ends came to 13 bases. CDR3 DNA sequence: TGTGCCATCAGTGAGCCTCAGGGTTTTGATTCACCCCTCCACTTT. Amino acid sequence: CAISEPQGFDSPLHF.

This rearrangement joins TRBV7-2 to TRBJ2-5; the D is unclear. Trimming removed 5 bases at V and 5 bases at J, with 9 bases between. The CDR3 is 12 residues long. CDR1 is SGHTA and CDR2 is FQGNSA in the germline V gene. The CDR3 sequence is CASSPLVETQYF. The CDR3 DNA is TGTGCCAGCAGCCCCCTCGTGGAGACCCAGTACTTC.

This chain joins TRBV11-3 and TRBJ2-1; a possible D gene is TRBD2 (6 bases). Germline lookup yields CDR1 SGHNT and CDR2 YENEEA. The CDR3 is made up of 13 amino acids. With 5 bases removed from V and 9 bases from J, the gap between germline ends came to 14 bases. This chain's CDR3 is CASSQRLDREQFF. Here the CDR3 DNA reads TGTGCCAGCAGCCAGAGACTAGATCGTGAGCAGTTCTTC.

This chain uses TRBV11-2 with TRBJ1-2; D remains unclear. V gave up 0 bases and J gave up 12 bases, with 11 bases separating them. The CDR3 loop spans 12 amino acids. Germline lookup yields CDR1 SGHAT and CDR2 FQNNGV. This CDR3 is CASSLEKGFHTF. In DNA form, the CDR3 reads TGTGCCAGCAGCTTAGAAAAGGGCTTTCACACCTTC. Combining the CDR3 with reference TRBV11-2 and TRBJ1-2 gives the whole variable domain EAGVAQSPRYKIIEKRQSVAFWCNPISGHATLYWYQQILGQGPKLLIQFQNNGVVDDSQLPKDRFSAERLKGVDSTLKIQPAKLEDSAVYLCASSLEKGFHTFGSGTRLTVV.

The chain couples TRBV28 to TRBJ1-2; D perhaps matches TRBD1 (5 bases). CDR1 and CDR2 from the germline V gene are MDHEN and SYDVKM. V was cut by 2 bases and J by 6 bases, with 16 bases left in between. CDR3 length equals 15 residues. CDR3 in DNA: TGTGCCAGCAGTTTAAAGGTTGAGGGGCTCAATGGCTACACCTTC. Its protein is CASSLKVEGLNGYTF.

For the CDR3, the DNA is TGTGCCAGCAGCTTACTGGGACAGGGGGCCTACGAGCAGTACTTC. This sequence encodes CASSLLGQGAYEQYF. The chain combines TRBV7-2 with TRBJ2-7; TRBD1 matches at 11 bases. Germline V lookup: CDR1 SGHTA, CDR2 FQGNSA. Trimming cost V 2 bases and J 2 bases; bases outside gene matches: 2. The CDR3 consists of 15 residues.

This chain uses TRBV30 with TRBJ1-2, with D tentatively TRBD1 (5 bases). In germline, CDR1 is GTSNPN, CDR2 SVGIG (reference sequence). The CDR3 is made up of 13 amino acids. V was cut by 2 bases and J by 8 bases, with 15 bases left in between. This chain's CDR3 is CAWSTGHIDGYTF. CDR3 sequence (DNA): TGTGCCTGGAGTACCGGACATATTGACGGCTACACCTTC.

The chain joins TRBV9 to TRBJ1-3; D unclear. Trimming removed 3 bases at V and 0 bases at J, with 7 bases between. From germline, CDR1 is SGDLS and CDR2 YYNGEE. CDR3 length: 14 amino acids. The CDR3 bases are TGTGCCAGCAGCGCCTGGACCTCTGGAAACACCATATATTTT. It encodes CASSAWTSGNTIYF.

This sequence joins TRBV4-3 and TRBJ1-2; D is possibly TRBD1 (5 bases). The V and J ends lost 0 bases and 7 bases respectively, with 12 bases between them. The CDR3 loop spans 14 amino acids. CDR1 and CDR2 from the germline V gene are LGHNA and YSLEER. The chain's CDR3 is CASSQDPGKGGYTF. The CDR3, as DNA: TGCGCCAGCAGCCAAGACCCAGGGAAGGGTGGCTACACCTTC.

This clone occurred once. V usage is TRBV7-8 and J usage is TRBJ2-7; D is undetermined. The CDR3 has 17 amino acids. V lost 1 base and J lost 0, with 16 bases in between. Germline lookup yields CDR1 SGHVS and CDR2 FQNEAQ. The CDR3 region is CASSLVRFQPSSYEQYF. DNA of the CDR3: TGTGCCAGCAGCTTAGTAAGGTTCCAGCCAAGCTCCTACGAGCAGTACTTC. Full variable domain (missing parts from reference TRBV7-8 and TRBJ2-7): GAGVSQSPRYKVAKRGQDVALRCDPISGHVSLFWYQQALGQGPEFLTYFQNEAQLDKSGLPSDRFFAERPEGSVSTLKIQRTQQEDSAVYLCASSLVRFQPSSYEQYFGPGTRLTVT.

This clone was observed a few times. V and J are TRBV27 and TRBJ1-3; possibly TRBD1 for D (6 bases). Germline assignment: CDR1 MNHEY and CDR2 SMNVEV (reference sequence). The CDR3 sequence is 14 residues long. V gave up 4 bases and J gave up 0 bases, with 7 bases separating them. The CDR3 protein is CASSSGVSGNTIYF. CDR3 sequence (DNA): TGTGCCAGCAGTTCAGGGGTCTCTGGAAACACCATATATTTT.

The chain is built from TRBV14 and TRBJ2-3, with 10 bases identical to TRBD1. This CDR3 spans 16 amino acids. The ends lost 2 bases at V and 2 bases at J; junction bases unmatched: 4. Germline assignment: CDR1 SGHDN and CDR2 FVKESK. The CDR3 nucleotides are TGTGCCAGCAGCCAACCGGGACAGGGGCACACAGATACGCAGTATTTT. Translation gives CASSQPGQGHTDTQYF.